A selection of T cell receptor beta chains follows, all from one sample in a study of CD8 T cells in ankylosing spondylitis. TCRdb re-called the 5' RACE reads through MiXCR, storing one row per CDR3 protein. The profile shows 700,000 to 850,000 distinct CDR3 sequences, about 10% of them singletons. The sequenced material came from blood, either unsorted or a sorted T cell fraction (not recorded which). The origin of the receptors is a male donor with ankylosing spondylitis. CDR3s include the opening cysteine and the closing phenylalanine or tryptophan. The D gene is left open where the match is weak. Some rows have no size entry. The others give once, few or many, or a class for an expanded clone.

>TRBJ2-1|-|-|14|TRBV5-1
CASSLVRGSVGQFF
TGCGCCAGCAGCTTGGTTAGGGGTTCTGTTGGGCAGTTCTTC
>TRBJ2-1|TRBD2|few|16|TRBV20-1
CSATGLAASSYNEQFF
TGCAGTGCTACAGGACTAGCGGCAAGCTCCTACAATGAGCAGTTCTTC
>TRBJ2-1|-|-|13|TRBV12-3/TRBV12-4
CASSLFGSHEQFF
TGTGCCAGCAGTTTATTTGGCTCCCATGAGCAGTTCTTC
>TRBJ2-3|-|few|16|TRBV5-6
CASSLVLAIGTDTQYF
TGTGCCAGCAGCTTGGTCCTAGCTATAGGCACAGATACGCAGTATTTT
>TRBJ1-1|TRBD1|few|16|TRBV7-9
CASSLGTGNMNTEAFF
TGTGCCAGCAGCTTAGGGACAGGGAACATGAACACTGAAGCTTTCTTT
>TRBJ2-3|-|-|16|TRBV20-1
CSARGGSAGLPDTQYF
TGCAGTGCTAGAGGGGGCTCGGCGGGCCTCCCAGATACGCAGTATTTT
>TRBJ2-1|TRBD1|few|15|TRBV20-1
CSAHPVQGPYNEQFF
TGCAGTGCCCACCCCGTACAGGGGCCCTACAATGAGCAGTTCTTC
>TRBJ2-7|-|many|13|TRBV5-1
CASSLTGPYEQYF
TGTGCCAGCAGCCTGACAGGTCCCTACGAGCAGTACTTC
>TRBJ2-1|TRBD1|-|14|TRBV29-1
CSVLQGAVYNEQFF
TGCAGCGTTCTACAGGGGGCGGTCTACAATGAGCAGTTCTTC
>TRBJ1-2|-|few|15|TRBV7-2
CASSLVGADNYGYTF
TGTGCCAGCAGCTTAGTAGGGGCAGATAACTATGGCTACACCTTC